This TCR beta chain was captured in a study of blood T cell repertoires in COVID-19 (dated by TCRdb to about 2020). Context from the whole study: Samples covering the acute and convalescent phases of COVID-19 were provided by collaborators in the United States, Italy and Spain. The repertoires were made available in a free public database intended to serve as a resource for research on the immune response to SARS-CoV-2. Nearly every sample came with metadata listing a de-identified subject ID, COVID-19 status, age in years and sex. Deeply sampled blood TCRbeta repertoires from subjects exposed to, actively infected with, or recovered from COVID-19 were included in the dataset. Samples were obtained from the ongoing ImmuneRACE study (first 160 participants) and from roughly 1,300 subjects provided by 6 global collaborators. HLA class I and class II types, where available, came from metadata supplied by the sample provider rather than from assay-based typing. The prospective study material was composed of cDNA or gDNA derived from T cells, B-cell-depleted T cells, or PBMCs.

As concerns this clone: It lacks a known antigen. Base qualities were left out, and no much larger clone turns up one base away.

Whole blood was collected in K2EDTA tubes by collaborating institutions according to the institutions' own protocols. For TCRbeta analysis, collaborators shipped samples in one of three forms: frozen whole blood, isolated PBMCs, or DNA extracted from either of those sample types. The germline V end is reduced by 6 bases and the J end by 4 bases; junction bases left unmatched: 6. From the germline V gene (reference sequence), CDR1 is LNHDA and CDR2 is SQIVND. The CDR3 runs 15 residues from the cysteine to the phenylalanine. Left in the record is the CDR3 DNA by itself, 45 bases read in frame from the first base. What the authors observed across the whole study: The quantity of clinical and demographic metadata differed by source and by participant and was supplied without curation.

The immunoSEQ Assay, a bias-controlled multiplex PCR, was used to amplify TCRbeta CDR3 regions from genomic DNA. In the paper's pipeline: The number of nucleated cells in each sample was estimated from the amplification of reference gene primers within the assay. Sequence reads were collapsed and filtered to measure the absolute abundance of every unique TCRbeta CDR3 rearrangement. For each sample, productive Simpson clonality was calculated by taking the square root of Simpson's diversity index across productive rearrangements. TCRdb provides this immuneACCESS table in a form limited to in-frame rearrangements. Some clones are lacking; in checked studies, under half of them reflect an unresolved V gene, and why the rest are absent is not known. V and J calls plus clone size are reproduced from that table; the DNA served to infer D and trimming. For this sample the table gives 300,000 to 450,000 clones, of which around nine tenths were detected only once. The ten largest account for less than 3.5% of the sample.

Sequenced sample: peripheral blood. The TCR was taken from a human donor in a cohort sampled during active COVID-19. The rearrangement joined TRBV19 to TRBJ1-4, and 9 bases in between align with TRBD1. The CDR3 protein: CASSRPGQGNEKLFF. The nucleotides read TGTGCCAGTAGCCGTCCGGGACAGGGTAATGAAAAACTGTTTTTT.